The next 18 T cell receptor beta chains were all read from a single sample in a study of blood T cell repertoires in COVID-19. Profiled with immunoSEQ multiplex PCR; TCRdb holds only in-frame clones, not every one. The sample has about 370,000 clones; about nine tenths are singletons. Sequencing was performed on PBMCs or T cells enriched from blood (not recorded which). The receptors derive from a woman between 25 and 40 years old who had recovered from COVID-19.

The chain employs TRBV5-1 and TRBJ2-3; the match to TRBD2 covers 11 bases. Germline-derived CDR1 and CDR2 are SGHRS and YFSETQ. This CDR3 is built from 16 residues. J lost 1 base, V lost 6 bases, and 7 bases had no gene match. This chain's CDR3 is CASNPGTSGRTDTQYF. In nucleotides, the CDR3 is TGCGCCAGCAATCCTGGGACTAGCGGACGCACAGATACGCAGTATTTT.

The rearrangement links TRBV30 to TRBJ2-3; 7 bases agree with TRBD1. The CDR3 runs 13 residues. V lost 5 bases and J lost 2; bases outside the gene matches: 4. In germline, CDR1 is GTSNPN, CDR2 SVGIG (reference sequence). The CDR3 DNA follows: TGTGCCTGGTGGGGACAGACCACAGATACGCAGTATTTT. This encodes CAWWGQTTDTQYF.

The chain's CDR3 is CSVAGVPNYGYTF. CDR3 nucleotide sequence: TGCAGCGTCGCAGGGGTTCCTAACTATGGCTACACCTTC. The rearrangement uses TRBV29-1 and TRBJ1-2, with D tentatively TRBD1 (6 bases). Trimming removed 6 bases at V and 0 bases at J, with 11 bases between. This CDR3 is 13 amino acids long. Germline CDR1 and CDR2: SQVTM and ANQGSEA.

V and J are TRBV2 and TRBJ1-5; unclear D gene. The CDR3 consists of 14 residues. Germline V gene lookup returns CDR1 SNHLY and CDR2 FYNNEI. Trimming took off 3 bases at V and 4 bases at J, with 10 bases between the two ends. CDR3 region: CASSELIANQPQHF. DNA of the CDR3: TGTGCCAGCAGTGAGCTTATAGCTAATCAGCCCCAGCATTTT.

The chain has TRBV3-1 (or the pseudogene TRBV3-2) and TRBJ1-1; D might be TRBD1 (6 bases). Per the germline V gene, CDR1 is LGHDT and CDR2 is YNNKEL (reference sequence). The CDR3 is 11 amino acids. The V and J ends lost 3 bases and 8 bases respectively, with 7 bases between them. CDR3 region: CASSHTGEAFF. The DNA for the CDR3 is TGTGCCAGCAGCCATACAGGGGAAGCTTTCTTT.

This chain uses TRBV5-1 with TRBJ2-5; 15 nucleotides match TRBD2. Germline lookup yields CDR1 SGHRS and CDR2 YFSETQ. The CDR3 covers 18 residues. V was clipped by 2 bases and J by 4 bases; unmatched bases: 9. The CDR3 nucleotides read TGCGCCAGCAGCTTTGGACTAGCGGGAGGGCCGGGTGGAGAGACCCAGTACTTC. It is translated as CASSFGLAGGPGGETQYF.

Written as DNA, the CDR3 is TGTGCCAGCAGCCCGTTCGGAGGGAGAGGCACTGAAGCTTTCTTT. This sequence encodes CASSPFGGRGTEAFF. The rearrangement links TRBV7-2 to TRBJ1-1; D is uncertain. Germline assignment: CDR1 SGHTA and CDR2 FQGNSA. Trimming removed 5 bases at V and 4 bases at J, with 17 bases between. This CDR3 has 15 residues.

The chain uses TRBV4-3 and TRBJ1-1; D call uncertain. Germline values: CDR1 LGHNA, CDR2 YSLEER. Trimming stripped 2 bases from V and 1 base from J, with 5 bases between. The CDR3 contains 13 residues. The CDR3 DNA is TGCGCCAGCAGCCAACAACAGAACACTGAAGCTTTCTTT. Amino acids: CASSQQQNTEAFF.

CDR3 coding DNA: TGCGCCAGCAGTGGGACAGCGTACAATGAGCAGTTCTTC. It translates to CASSGTAYNEQFF. J is TRBJ2-1 and V is TRBV10-1, with TRBD1 as a possible D gene (6 bases). The CDR3 spans 13 residues. Trimming cost V 4 bases and J 4 bases, with 8 bases left between them. Germline V gene data show CDR1 as WNHNN and CDR2 as SYGVQD (reference sequence).

The chain recombines TRBV12-5 with TRBJ1-6, with D hard to call. Trimming took 7 bases from V and 9 from J, leaving 10 bases between them. The CDR3 totals 12 residues. Looked up from germline, CDR1 is LGHNT and CDR2 is FRNRAP. CDR3 nucleotide sequence: TGTGCTAGTGCCCAACTGGTTTCACCCCTCCACTTT. This sequence encodes CASAQLVSPLHF.

V and J are TRBV5-1 and TRBJ1-1, with unresolved D. The CDR3 spans 15 residues. Germline V gene sequence: CDR1 SGHRS, CDR2 YFSETQ. V was clipped by 4 bases and J by 1 base, with 14 bases between them. The CDR3 reads CASSPYGYSNTEAFF. Written as DNA, the CDR3 is TGCGCCAGCAGCCCCTACGGGTACTCGAACACTGAAGCTTTCTTT.

The chain combines TRBV19 with TRBJ2-3; D is uncertain. This CDR3 region has 12 residues. The V end lost 1 base, the J end lost 7 bases, and 6 bases lay between the germline ends. From germline, CDR1 is LNHDA and CDR2 SQIVND (reference sequence). Here the CDR3 reads CASSIVSNTQYF. Written as DNA, the CDR3 is TGTGCCAGTAGTATAGTTTCCAATACGCAGTATTTT.

The rearrangement joins TRBV10-3 to TRBJ1-2; 7 bases are shared with TRBD1. Per the germline V gene, CDR1 is ENHRY and CDR2 is SYGVKD. V shed 5 bases and J 6 bases; nucleotides not matched to a gene: 9. The CDR3 contains 14 residues. The CDR3 reads CAISRDQGDNGYTF. The CDR3 nucleotides read TGTGCCATCAGTCGGGATCAGGGGGACAATGGCTACACCTTC.

For this clone: In the same sample, other DNA sequences code for this CDR3. This chain uses TRBV6-5 with TRBJ1-1; 7 nucleotides line up with TRBD1. CDR1 is MNHEY and CDR2 is SVGAGI in the germline V gene. The CDR3 has 15 amino acids. J was trimmed by 1 base and V by 0 bases; bases with no gene match: 2. The CDR3 sequence: CASSYSRQGNTEAFF. The CDR3 region has the DNA TGTGCCAGCAGTTACTCCCGACAGGGGAACACTGAAGCTTTCTTT.

This chain links TRBV24-1 with TRBJ1-4, with 8 bases that match TRBD1. CDR1 and CDR2 from the germline V gene are KGHDR and SFDVKD. The CDR3 runs 15 residues. The ends lost 3 bases at V and 10 bases at J; junction bases unmatched: 9. In DNA form, the CDR3 reads TGTGCCACCAGTGATCCCGGAACCGACAGGGGAAAACTGTTTTTT. Translated, it gives CATSDPGTDRGKLFF.

This clone was detected many times. The chain has TRBV28 and TRBJ2-7, with TRBD2 as a possible D gene (6 bases). V was pared by 6 bases and J by 3 bases, with 18 bases between. CDR1 is MDHEN, CDR2 SYDVKM, per germline. The CDR3 loop spans 15 amino acids. The CDR3 reads CASSPVPGLGYEQYF. The CDR3 DNA is TGTGCCAGCAGCCCTGTACCGGGACTGGGCTACGAGCAGTACTTC. The complete variable domain, with remaining parts taken from reference TRBV28 and TRBJ2-7, reads DVKVTQSSRYLVKRTGEKVFLECVQDMDHENMFWYRQDPGLGLRLIYFSYDVKMKEKGDIPEGYSVSREKKERFSLILESASTNQTSMYLCASSPVPGLGYEQYFGPGTRLTVT.

V is TRBV5-1 and J is TRBJ2-2; D remains ambiguous. CDR1 is SGHRS and CDR2 is YFSETQ in the germline V gene. The V end was cut by 1 base, the J end by 1 base, with 5 bases between. This CDR3 contains 14 residues. CDR3 loop: CASSLKLNTGELFF. DNA of the CDR3: TGCGCCAGCAGCTTGAAACTGAACACCGGGGAGCTGTTTTTT.

This chain connects TRBV9 to TRBJ1-2; unclear D gene. The CDR3 contains 14 residues. In germline, CDR1 is SGDLS, CDR2 YYNGEE. Between the trimmed V and J ends, which lost 4 bases and 4 bases, there was a span of 14 bases. The CDR3 nucleotides read TGTGCCAGCAGCCTGTCCTCCCCCGGCTATGGCTACACCTTC. This encodes CASSLSSPGYGYTF.